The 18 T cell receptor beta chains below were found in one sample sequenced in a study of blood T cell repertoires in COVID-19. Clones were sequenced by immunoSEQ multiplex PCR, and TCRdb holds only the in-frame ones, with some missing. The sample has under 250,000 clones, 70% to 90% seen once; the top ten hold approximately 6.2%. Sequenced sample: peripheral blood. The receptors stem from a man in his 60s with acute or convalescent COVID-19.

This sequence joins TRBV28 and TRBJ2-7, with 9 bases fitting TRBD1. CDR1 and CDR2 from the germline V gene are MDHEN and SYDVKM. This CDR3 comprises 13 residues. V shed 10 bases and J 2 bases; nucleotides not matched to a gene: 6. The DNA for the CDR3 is TGTGCCACTCGACAGGGGGTCACCTACGAGCAGTACTTC. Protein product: CATRQGVTYEQYF.

CDR3 protein: CASSLVTGTGRTNGYTF. The CDR3 nucleotides are TGCGCCAGCAGCTTGGTGACCGGGACAGGGAGAACGAATGGCTACACCTTC. V is TRBV5-1 and J is TRBJ1-2; 9 nucleotides match TRBD1. CDR1 and CDR2 from the germline V gene are SGHRS and YFSETQ. This CDR3 has 17 amino acids. Trimming at V came to 0 bases and at J to 6 bases, leaving 12 bases not matched to a gene. Full variable domain (missing parts from reference TRBV5-1 and TRBJ1-2): KAGVTQTPRYLIKTRGQQVTLSCSPISGHRSVSWYQQTPGQGLQFLFEYFSETQRNKGNFPGRFSGRQFSNSRSEMNVSTLELGDSALYLCASSLVTGTGRTNGYTFGSGTRLTVV.

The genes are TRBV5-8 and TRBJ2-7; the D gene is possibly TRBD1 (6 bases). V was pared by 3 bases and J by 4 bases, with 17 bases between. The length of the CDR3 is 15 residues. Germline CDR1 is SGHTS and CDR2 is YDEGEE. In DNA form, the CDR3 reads TGTGCCAGCAGCTCCGGTGGGGGCTTAGGGTACGAGCAGTACTTC. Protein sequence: CASSSGGGLGYEQYF.

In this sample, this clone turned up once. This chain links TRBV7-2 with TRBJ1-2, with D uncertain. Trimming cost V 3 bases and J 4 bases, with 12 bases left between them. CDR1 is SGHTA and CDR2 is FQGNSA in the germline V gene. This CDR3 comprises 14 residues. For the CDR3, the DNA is TGTGCCAGCAGCTTTCCAGGCCTGATCTATGGCTACACCTTC. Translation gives CASSFPGLIYGYTF.

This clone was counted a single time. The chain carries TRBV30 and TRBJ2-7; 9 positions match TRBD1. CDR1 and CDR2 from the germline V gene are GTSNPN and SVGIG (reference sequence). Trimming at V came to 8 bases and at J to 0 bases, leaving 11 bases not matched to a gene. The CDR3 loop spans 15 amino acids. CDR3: CASKTGTGPSYEQYF. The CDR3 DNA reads TGTGCCAGTAAAACCGGGACAGGGCCCTCCTACGAGCAGTACTTC.

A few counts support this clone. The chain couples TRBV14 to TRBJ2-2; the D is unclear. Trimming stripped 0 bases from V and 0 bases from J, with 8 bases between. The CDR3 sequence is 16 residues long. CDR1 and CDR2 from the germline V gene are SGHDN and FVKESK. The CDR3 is CASSQDESANTGELFF. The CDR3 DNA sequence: TGTGCCAGCAGCCAAGACGAGAGCGCGAACACCGGGGAGCTGTTTTTT.

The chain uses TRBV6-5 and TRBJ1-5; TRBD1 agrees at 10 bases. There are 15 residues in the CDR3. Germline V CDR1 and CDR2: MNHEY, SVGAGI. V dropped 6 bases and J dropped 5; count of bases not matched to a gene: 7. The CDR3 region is CASSSLTGGDQPQHF. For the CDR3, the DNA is TGTGCCAGCAGCTCACTGACAGGGGGCGATCAGCCCCAGCATTTT.

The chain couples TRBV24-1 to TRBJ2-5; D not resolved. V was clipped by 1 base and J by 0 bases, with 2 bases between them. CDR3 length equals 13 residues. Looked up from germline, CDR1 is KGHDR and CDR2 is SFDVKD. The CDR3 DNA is TGTGCCACCAGTGATTTCTACCAAGAGACCCAGTACTTC. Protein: CATSDFYQETQYF.

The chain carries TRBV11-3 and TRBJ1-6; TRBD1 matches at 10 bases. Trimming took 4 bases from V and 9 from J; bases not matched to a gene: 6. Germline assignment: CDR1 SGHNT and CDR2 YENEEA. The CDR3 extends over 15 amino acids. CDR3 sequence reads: CASSSSTGGGSPLHF. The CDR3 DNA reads TGTGCCAGCAGCTCCTCGACAGGGGGCGGTTCACCCCTCCACTTT.

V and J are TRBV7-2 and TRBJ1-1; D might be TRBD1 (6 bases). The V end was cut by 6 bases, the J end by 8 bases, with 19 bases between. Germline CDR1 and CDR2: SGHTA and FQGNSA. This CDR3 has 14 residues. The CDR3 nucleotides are TGTGCCAGCAGACCAGGGGTGACATCCTCCGAAGCTTTCTTT. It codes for CASRPGVTSSEAFF. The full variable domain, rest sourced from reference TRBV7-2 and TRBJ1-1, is GAGVSQSPSNKVTEKGKDVELRCDPISGHTALYWYRQSLGQGLEFLIYFQGNSAPDKSGLPSDRFSAERTGGSVSTLTIQRTQQEDSAVYLCASRPGVTSSEAFFGQGTRLTVV.

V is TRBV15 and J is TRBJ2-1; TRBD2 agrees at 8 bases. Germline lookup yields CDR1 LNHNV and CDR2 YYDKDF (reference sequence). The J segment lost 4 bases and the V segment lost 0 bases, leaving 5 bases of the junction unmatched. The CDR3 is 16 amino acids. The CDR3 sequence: CATSRDHSGAYNEQFF. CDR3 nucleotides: TGTGCCACCAGCAGAGATCATAGCGGGGCTTACAATGAGCAGTTCTTC.

CDR3: CASSPDRDYGYTF. The CDR3 DNA reads TGTGCCAGCAGCCCCGACAGGGACTATGGCTACACCTTC. This chain joins TRBV12-3 or TRBV12-4 and TRBJ1-2; 7 bases are a match to TRBD1. This CDR3 spans 13 amino acids. Unmatched junction bases numbered 4, after V lost 6 bases and J lost 3 bases.

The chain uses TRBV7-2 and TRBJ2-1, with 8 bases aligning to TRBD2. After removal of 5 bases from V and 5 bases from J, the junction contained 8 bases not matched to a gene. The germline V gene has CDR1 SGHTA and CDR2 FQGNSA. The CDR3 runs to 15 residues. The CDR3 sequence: CASSPSLAGNNEQFF. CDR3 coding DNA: TGTGCCAGCAGCCCCAGCCTAGCGGGTAACAATGAGCAGTTCTTC.

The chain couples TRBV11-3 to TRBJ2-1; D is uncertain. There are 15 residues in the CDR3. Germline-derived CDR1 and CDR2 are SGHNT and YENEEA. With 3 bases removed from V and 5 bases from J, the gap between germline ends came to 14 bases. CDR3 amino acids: CASSLSRLTNNEQFF. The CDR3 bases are TGTGCCAGCAGCTTGAGCCGGCTAACTAACAATGAGCAGTTCTTC.

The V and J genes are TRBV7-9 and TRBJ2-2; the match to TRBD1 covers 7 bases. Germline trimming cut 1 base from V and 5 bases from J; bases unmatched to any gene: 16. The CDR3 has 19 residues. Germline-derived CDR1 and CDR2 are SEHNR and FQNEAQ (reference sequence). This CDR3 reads CASSLEARGMWRETGELFF. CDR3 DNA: TGTGCCAGCAGCTTAGAAGCCAGGGGGATGTGGAGAGAAACCGGGGAGCTGTTTTTT.

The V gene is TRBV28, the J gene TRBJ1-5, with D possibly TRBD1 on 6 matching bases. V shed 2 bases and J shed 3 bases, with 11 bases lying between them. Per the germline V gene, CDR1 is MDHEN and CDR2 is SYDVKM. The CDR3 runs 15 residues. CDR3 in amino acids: CASSLIQGDNQPQHF. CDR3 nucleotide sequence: TGTGCCAGCAGTTTAATACAGGGAGACAATCAGCCCCAGCATTTT.

CDR3 amino acids: CASSYLPNRGQDFRGEQYF. The CDR3 region has the DNA TGTGCCAGCAGTTACCTCCCCAACAGGGGGCAAGACTTTAGGGGTGAGCAGTACTTC. The J gene is TRBJ2-7, the V gene TRBV6-2 or TRBV6-3; 9 positions agree with TRBD1. This CDR3 has 19 residues. In germline, CDR1 is MNHEY, CDR2 SVGEGT. The junction had 21 bases not matched to a gene; V was cut back by 2 bases and J by 7 bases.

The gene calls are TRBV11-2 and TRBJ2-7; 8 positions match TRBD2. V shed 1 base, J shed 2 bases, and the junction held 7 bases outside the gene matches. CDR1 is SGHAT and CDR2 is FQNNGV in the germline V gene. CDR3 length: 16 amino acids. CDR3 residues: CASSLAGGRSAYEQYF. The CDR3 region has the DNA TGTGCCAGCAGCTTAGCGGGCGGGAGGAGCGCCTACGAGCAGTACTTC.